A single sample is the source of the 10 T cell receptor beta chains below, sequenced in a study of T cell responses to AZD1222 COVID-19 vaccine. Generated by immunoSEQ multiplex PCR, the TCRdb table keeps only in-frame clones and is missing some. The table lists 120,000 or so clones, around 93% of them singletons. Sample: peripheral blood, taken 28 days after the second AZD1222 dose. These receptor sequences come from an adult who received the AZD1222 COVID-19 vaccine.

The chain carries TRBV5-1 and TRBJ2-2; D is possibly TRBD1 (6 bases). Between the trimmed V and J ends, which lost 7 bases and 1 base, there was a span of 14 bases. The germline V gene has CDR1 SGHRS and CDR2 YFSETQ. The CDR3 runs 15 residues. In DNA, the CDR3 is TGCGCCAGCTCCGACAGGACGAGGAACACCGGGGAGCTGTTTTTT. Its protein product is CASSDRTRNTGELFF.

The chain links TRBV3-1 (or the pseudogene TRBV3-2) to TRBJ2-6, with TRBD2 as a possible D gene (6 bases). V shed 0 bases and J shed 1 base, with 25 bases lying between them. This CDR3 has 22 amino acids. Germline V gene sequence: CDR1 LGHDT, CDR2 YNNKEL (reference sequence). CDR3 DNA sequence: TGTGCCAGCAGCCAAGATTTTTTGACCAGACTAGGGGAATTATCTGGGGCCAACGTCCTGACTTTC. It yields the protein CASSQDFLTRLGELSGANVLTF.

The chain recombines TRBV10-1 with TRBJ1-2; TRBD1 matches at 7 bases. The CDR3 is 12 amino acids. Germline lookup yields CDR1 WNHNN and CDR2 SYGVQD (reference sequence). Trimming at V came to 8 bases and at J to 6 bases, leaving 6 bases not matched to a gene. DNA for the CDR3: TGCGCCAGCGGGGAGGGGGCCGATGGCTACACCTTC. Translating gives CASGEGADGYTF.

The V and J genes are TRBV28 and TRBJ1-2; possibly TRBD1 for D (5 bases). Germline CDR1 and CDR2: MDHEN and SYDVKM. The V end lost 5 bases, the J end lost 0 bases, and 16 bases lay between the germline ends. This CDR3 region has 16 residues. CDR3 coding DNA: TGTGCCAGCAGTACACGACAGAAACTACCTAACTATGGCTACACCTTC. Translated, it gives CASSTRQKLPNYGYTF.

V is TRBV29-1 and J is TRBJ2-7; D is uncertain. The CDR3 consists of 10 residues. In germline, CDR1 is SQVTM, CDR2 ANQGSEA. Trimming took off 7 bases at V and 1 base at J, with 5 bases between the two ends. The CDR3 is CSAGSYEQYF. CDR3 nucleotide sequence: TGCAGCGCCGGTTCCTACGAGCAGTACTTC.

This clone was found once. The chain recombines TRBV4-3 with TRBJ2-4; 8 nucleotides line up with TRBD1. The CDR3 is 13 amino acids. Germline V gene lookup returns CDR1 LGHNA and CDR2 YSLEER. The V gene end was trimmed by 4 bases and the J gene end by 9 bases; junction bases not matched to a gene: 5. Here the CDR3 reads CASSPTGGIIQYF. CDR3 nucleotides: TGCGCCAGCAGCCCAACAGGGGGAATCATTCAGTACTTC.

This sequence joins TRBV9 and TRBJ1-2, with D perhaps TRBD1 (6 bases). The germline CDR1 and CDR2 sequences are SGDLS and YYNGEE. V lost 0 bases and J lost 4, with 7 bases in between. CDR3 length: 13 amino acids. CDR3 sequence (DNA): TGTGCCAGCAGCGTAGAGGGGGTCTATGGCTACACCTTC. Its protein product is CASSVEGVYGYTF.

V is TRBV2 and J is TRBJ1-2; 9 bases fit TRBD1. The germline CDR1 and CDR2 sequences are SNHLY and FYNNEI. V trimming: 6 bases; J trimming: 4 bases; junction bases outside the gene matches: 21. This CDR3 spans 19 amino acids. CDR3 sequence: CASSETGTGRMGGAYGYTF. DNA of the CDR3: TGTGCCAGCAGCGAGACCGGGACAGGGAGGATGGGGGGGGCCTATGGCTACACCTTC.

This clone was found once. The rearrangement joins TRBV7-6 to TRBJ2-2; TRBD2 matches 12 bases. The CDR3 has 18 amino acids. Germline CDR1 reads SGHVS; CDR2 reads FNYEAQ. J was trimmed by 5 bases and V by 4 bases; bases with no gene match: 11. As DNA, the CDR3 is TGTGCCAGCAGCTCGAATCGACTAGCGGGAGTAGGTACCGGGGAGCTGTTTTTT. It translates to CASSSNRLAGVGTGELFF.

The chain links TRBV5-6 to TRBJ1-6; no firm D call. V was shortened by 5 bases and J by 8 bases, with 11 bases between the two germline ends. The length of the CDR3 is 13 residues. Germline V gene sequence: CDR1 SGHDT, CDR2 YYEEEE. CDR3 sequence (DNA): TGTGCCAGCAGATTCGACGTGGATTCACCCCTCCACTTT. Its translation: CASRFDVDSPLHF.